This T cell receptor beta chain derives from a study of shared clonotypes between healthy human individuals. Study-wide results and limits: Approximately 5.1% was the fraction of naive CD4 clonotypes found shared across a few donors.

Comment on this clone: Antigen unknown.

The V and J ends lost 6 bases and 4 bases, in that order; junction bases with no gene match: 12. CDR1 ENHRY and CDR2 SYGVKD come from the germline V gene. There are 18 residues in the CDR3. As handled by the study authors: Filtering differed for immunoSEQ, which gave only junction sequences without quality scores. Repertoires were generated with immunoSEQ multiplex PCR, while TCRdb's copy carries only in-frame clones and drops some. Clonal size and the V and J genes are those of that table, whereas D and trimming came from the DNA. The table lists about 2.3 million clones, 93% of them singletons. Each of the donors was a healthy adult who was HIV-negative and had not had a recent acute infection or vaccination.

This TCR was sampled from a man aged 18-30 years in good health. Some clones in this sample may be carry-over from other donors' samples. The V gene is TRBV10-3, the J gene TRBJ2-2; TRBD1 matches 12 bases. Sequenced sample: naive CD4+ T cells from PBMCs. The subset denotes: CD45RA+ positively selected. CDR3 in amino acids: CAIRGWDRGRTGTGELFF. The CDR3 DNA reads TGTGCCATCAGGGGATGGGACAGGGGGCGAACGGGCACCGGGGAGCTGTTTTTT.